What follows is one TCR beta chain and its context. Original analysis: Amplified reference gene primers provided the basis for estimating nucleated cell counts. This table comes from immunoSEQ multiplex PCR, and its TCRdb copy is limited to in-frame clones, with some not included. The DNA was the basis for D and trimming; V, J and clone size are from that table. The repertoire holds about 190,000 clones, with around four fifths as singletons. The data belong to a study of blood T cell repertoires in COVID-19. Study-level information: COVID-19 samples collected from the United States, Italy and Spain covered acute and convalescent phases. T cells, B-cell-depleted T cells, or PBMCs provided the cDNA or gDNA that served as material.

With 3 bases removed from V and 8 bases from J, the gap between germline ends came to 16 bases. Germline V gives CDR1 GTSNPN, CDR2 SVGIG (reference sequence). The length of the CDR3 is 13 residues. The chain has TRBV30 and TRBJ1-2; D not resolved. Sequencing input: peripheral blood. The TCR sequence derives from a woman in her 70s with active or convalescent COVID-19. This CDR3 reads CAWRSGRGYGYTF. The CDR3, as DNA: TGTGCCTGGAGGTCGGGTCGCGGCTACGGCTACACCTTC.